Listed here is a single T cell receptor (beta chain). These data come from a study of blood T cell repertoires in COVID-19. The overall study: Collection of acute and convalescent COVID-19 samples took place in the United States, Italy and Spain. Nucleic acid was either cDNA or gDNA, and it came from T cells, B-cell-depleted T cells, or PBMCs.

This CDR3 is 12 amino acids long. The germline CDR1 and CDR2 sequences are MNHEY and SVGAGI. V lost 7 bases and J lost 3, with 9 bases in between. Original processing methods: Using reference gene primer amplification, nucleated cell counts were estimated. Produced via immunoSEQ multiplex PCR; TCRdb's table is partial and in-frame only. V, J and clone size are taken as reported in that table, and D and trimming were inferred from the DNA itself. The sample includes some 22,000 clones, 85% to 90% of them seen just once. The sequenced material came from peripheral blood. The TCR sequence derives from an elderly woman with acute or convalescent COVID-19. The V call is TRBV6-5, the J call TRBJ1-2, with a tentative D call TRBD1 (5 bases). CDR3 in DNA: TGTGCCAGCATGCAGGGTGACTATGGCTACACCTTC. The encoded protein is CASMQGDYGYTF.